The sample holds one count of the clone carrying this TCR beta chain. Its antigen remains unknown. V shed 4 bases and J shed 1 base, with 16 bases lying between them. The CDR3 is 15 residues long. Germline values: CDR1 SQVTM, CDR2 ANQGSEA. 13 Jbeta primers and 60 Vbeta primers were used for the PCR. The assay was immunoSEQ multiplex PCR, and TCRdb's table has in-frame clones only and misses some. Here the sample spans about 120,000 clones, roughly 77% being singletons. The data were obtained in a study of cytomegalovirus exposure and HLA in healthy donors. Study observations and caveats: High specificity and sensitivity for cytomegalovirus status were reported for the classifier. In a later analysis, most CMV-associated TCR beta chains appeared HLA-restricted.

V and J are TRBV29-1 and TRBJ1-1; weak D call: TRBD1 (6 bases). Input material: PBMCs. The receptor's source is a man over 45 in good health and CMV-seropositive. The CDR3 here is CSVAWGLLTNTEAFF. CDR3 nucleotide sequence: TGCAGCGTTGCATGGGGGCTGCTAACGAACACTGAAGCTTTCTTT.